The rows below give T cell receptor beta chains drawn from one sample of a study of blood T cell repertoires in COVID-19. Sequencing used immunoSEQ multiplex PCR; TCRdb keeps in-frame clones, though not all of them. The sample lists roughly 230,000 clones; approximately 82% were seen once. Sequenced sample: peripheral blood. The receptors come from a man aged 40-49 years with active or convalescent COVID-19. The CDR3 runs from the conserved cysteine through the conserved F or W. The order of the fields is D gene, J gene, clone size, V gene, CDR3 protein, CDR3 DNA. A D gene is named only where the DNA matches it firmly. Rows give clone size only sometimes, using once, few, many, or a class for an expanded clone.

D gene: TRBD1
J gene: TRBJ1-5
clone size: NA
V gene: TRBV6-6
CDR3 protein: CASRQGVQPQHF
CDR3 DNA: TGTGCCAGCCGACAGGGGGTTCAGCCCCAGCATTTT

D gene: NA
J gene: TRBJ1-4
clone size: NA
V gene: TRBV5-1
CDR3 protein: CASSLAGGTTNEKLFF
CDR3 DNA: TGCGCCAGCAGCTTGGCCGGAGGTACTACTAATGAAAAACTGTTTTTT

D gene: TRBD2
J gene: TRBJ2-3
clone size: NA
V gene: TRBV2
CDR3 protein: CASRAGTSVDTQYF
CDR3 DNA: TGTGCCAGCAGGGCCGGGACTAGCGTGGATACGCAGTATTTT

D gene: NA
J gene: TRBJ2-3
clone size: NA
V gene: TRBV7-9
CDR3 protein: CASRSRERRTDTQYF
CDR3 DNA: TGTGCCAGCAGATCCAGGGAACGCAGGACAGATACGCAGTATTTT

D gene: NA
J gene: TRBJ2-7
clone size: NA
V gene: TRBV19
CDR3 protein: CASSIEGSYEQYF
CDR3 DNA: TGTGCCAGTAGTATCGAAGGGAGCTACGAGCAGTACTTC

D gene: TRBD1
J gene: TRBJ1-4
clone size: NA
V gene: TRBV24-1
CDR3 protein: CATSDPGTGVEKLFF
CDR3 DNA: TGTGCCACCAGTGACCCCGGGACAGGTGTCGAAAAACTGTTTTTT

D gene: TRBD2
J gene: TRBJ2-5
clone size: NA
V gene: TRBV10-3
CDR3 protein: CAIGASGEETQYF
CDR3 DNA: TGTGCCATCGGAGCTAGCGGGGAAGAGACCCAGTACTTC

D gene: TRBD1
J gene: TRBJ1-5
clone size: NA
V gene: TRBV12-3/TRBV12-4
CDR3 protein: CASSAGQIQPQHF
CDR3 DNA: TGTGCCAGCAGCGCGGGACAGATCCAGCCCCAGCATTTT

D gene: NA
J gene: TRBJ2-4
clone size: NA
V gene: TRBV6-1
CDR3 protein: CASSEEARGLAKNIQYF
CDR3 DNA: TGTGCCAGCAGTGAAGAGGCCCGGGGACTAGCCAAAAACATTCAGTACTTC

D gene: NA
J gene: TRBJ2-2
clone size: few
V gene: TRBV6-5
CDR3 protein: CASRRDGNTGELFF
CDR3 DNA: TGTGCCAGCAGGCGGGACGGGAACACCGGGGAGCTGTTTTTT

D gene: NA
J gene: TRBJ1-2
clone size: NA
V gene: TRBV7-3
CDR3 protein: CASSAPGYGYTF
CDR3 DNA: TGTGCCAGCAGCGCCCCCGGCTATGGCTACACCTTC

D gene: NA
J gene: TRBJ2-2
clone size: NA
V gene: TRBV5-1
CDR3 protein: CASSYLGQNTGELFF
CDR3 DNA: TGCGCCAGCAGCTACTTGGGACAGAACACCGGGGAGCTGTTTTTT

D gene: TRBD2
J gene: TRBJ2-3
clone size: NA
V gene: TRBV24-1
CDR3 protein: CATSERTSGRTDTQYF
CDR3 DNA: TGTGCCACCAGTGAGCGGACTAGCGGCCGCACAGATACGCAGTATTTT

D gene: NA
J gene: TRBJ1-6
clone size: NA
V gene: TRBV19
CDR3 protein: CASTGRTDGNSPLHF
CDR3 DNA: TGTGCCAGTACAGGGCGGACGGACGGGAATTCACCCCTCCACTTT

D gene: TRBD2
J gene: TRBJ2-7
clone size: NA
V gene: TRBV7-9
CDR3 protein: CASSSVEERGYEQYF
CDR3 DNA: TGTGCCAGCAGCTCAGTCGAGGAGCGGGGGTACGAGCAGTACTTC

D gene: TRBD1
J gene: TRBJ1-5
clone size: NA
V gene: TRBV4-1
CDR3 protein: CASSQDQFRGHQPQHF
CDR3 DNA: TGCGCCAGCAGCCAAGATCAGTTCAGGGGGCATCAGCCCCAGCATTTT

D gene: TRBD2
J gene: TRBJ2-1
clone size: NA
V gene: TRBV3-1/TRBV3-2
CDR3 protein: CASSQVLAGGHSGEQFF
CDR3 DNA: TGTGCCAGCAGCCAAGTTCTAGCGGGAGGCCACAGTGGTGAGCAGTTCTTC

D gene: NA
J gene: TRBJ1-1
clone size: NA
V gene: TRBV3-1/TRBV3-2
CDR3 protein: CASSQSPGVTEAFF
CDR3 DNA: TGTGCCAGCAGCCAATCCCCGGGGGTCACTGAAGCTTTCTTT

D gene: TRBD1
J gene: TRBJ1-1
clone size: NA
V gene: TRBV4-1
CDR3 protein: CASSRSGTGNTEAFF
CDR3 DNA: TGCGCCAGCAGCCGCTCCGGGACAGGAAACACTGAAGCTTTCTTT

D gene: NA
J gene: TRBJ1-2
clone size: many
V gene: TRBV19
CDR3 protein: CASTFPGHTNYGYTF
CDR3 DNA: TGTGCCAGTACATTTCCGGGACATACCAACTATGGCTACACCTTC